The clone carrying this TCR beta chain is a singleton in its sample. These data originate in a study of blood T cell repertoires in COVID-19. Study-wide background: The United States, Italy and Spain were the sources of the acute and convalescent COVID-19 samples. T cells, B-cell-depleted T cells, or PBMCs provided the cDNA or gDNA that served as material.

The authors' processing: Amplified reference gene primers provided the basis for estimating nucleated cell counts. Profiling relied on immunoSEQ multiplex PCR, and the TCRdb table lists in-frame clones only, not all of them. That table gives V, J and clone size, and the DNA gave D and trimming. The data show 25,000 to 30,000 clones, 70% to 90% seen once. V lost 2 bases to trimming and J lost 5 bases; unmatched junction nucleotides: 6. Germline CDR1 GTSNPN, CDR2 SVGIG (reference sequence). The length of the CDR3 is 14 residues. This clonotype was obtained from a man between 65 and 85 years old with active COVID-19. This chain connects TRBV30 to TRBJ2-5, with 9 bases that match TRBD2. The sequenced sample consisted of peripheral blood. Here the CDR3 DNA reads TGTGCCTGGAGTCCCGGACTAGCGTATGAGACCCAGTACTTC. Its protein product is CAWSPGLAYETQYF.